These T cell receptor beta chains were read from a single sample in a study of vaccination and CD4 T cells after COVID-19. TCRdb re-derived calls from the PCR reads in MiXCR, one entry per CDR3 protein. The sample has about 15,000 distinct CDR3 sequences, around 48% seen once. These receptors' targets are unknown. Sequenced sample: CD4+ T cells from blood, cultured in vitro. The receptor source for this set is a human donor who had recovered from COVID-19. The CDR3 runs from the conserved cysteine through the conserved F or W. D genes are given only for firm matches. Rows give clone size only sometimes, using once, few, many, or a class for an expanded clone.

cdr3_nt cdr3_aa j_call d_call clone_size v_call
TGCAGTGCCCTAACTCGACAGGAGTTGGGGGAGCAGTACTTC CSALTRQELGEQYF TRBJ2-7 . few TRBV20-1
TGTGCCAGCAGTTTAGTCGGATCGGTCACTGAAGCTTTCTTT CASSLVGSVTEAFF TRBJ1-1 . . TRBV12-3/TRBV12-4
TGTGCCAGCAGCCCAGACTCCGGGACAGGCTATGGCTACACCTTC CASSPDSGTGYGYTF TRBJ1-2 TRBD1 . TRBV7-6
TGTGCCAGCAGTTTTGAGCTAGCGGGAAGGGGGCAGTTCTTC CASSFELAGRGQFF TRBJ2-1 TRBD2 . TRBV28
TGCGCCAGCAGCCAAGGGTGGAATCAGCCCCAGCATTTT CASSQGWNQPQHF TRBJ1-5 . . TRBV4-3
TGTGCCAGCTTCGCCGGGGGCCCTTACGAGCAGTACTTC CASFAGGPYEQYF TRBJ2-7 . . TRBV28
TGCAGTGTTCTACGGCCCAATCAGCCCCAGCATTTT CSVLRPNQPQHF TRBJ1-5 . few TRBV20-1
TGTGCCAGCAGCTTAGGGTCTGAGGGAACCGGTGAAGCTTTCTTT CASSLGSEGTGEAFF TRBJ1-1 . few TRBV7-9
TGTGCCAGCAGTACAGGGGGGGCCCCAGATACGCAGTATTTT CASSTGGAPDTQYF TRBJ2-3 . . TRBV6-2/TRBV6-3
TGTGCCAGCAGCTTGCAGGGTACCGCTGAAGCTTTCTTT CASSLQGTAEAFF TRBJ1-1 . . TRBV5-8
TGTGCCAGCAGTCTCACGACAGGGCGGGATTCACCCCTCCACTTT CASSLTTGRDSPLHF TRBJ1-6 TRBD1 few TRBV28
TGTGCCAGCAAAACATCCAGGGAGACCCAGTACTTC CASKTSRETQYF TRBJ2-5 . few TRBV6-1
TGTGCCAGCAGCAGCGGAACTTACAATGAGCAGTTCTTC CASSSGTYNEQFF TRBJ2-1 . few TRBV11-2
TGTGCCAGCCGCGATGGGGGAGGAGGAGAGACCCAGTACTTC CASRDGGGGETQYF TRBJ2-5 . large TRBV27
TGTGCCAGCAGTATCGGGGACTATGGCTACACCTTC CASSIGDYGYTF TRBJ1-2 . . TRBV28
TGTGCCAGCAGCTTACTTCAGAATCAGCCCCAGCATTTT CASSLLQNQPQHF TRBJ1-5 . once TRBV7-3